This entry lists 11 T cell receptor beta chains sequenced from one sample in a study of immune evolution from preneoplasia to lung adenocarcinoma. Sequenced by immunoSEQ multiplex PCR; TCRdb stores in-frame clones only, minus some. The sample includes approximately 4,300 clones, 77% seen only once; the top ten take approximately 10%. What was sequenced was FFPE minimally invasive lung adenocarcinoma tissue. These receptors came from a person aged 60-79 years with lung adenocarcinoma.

CDR3 residues: CASSAFFGTGLYEQYF. The DNA of the CDR3 is TGTGCCAGCAGTGCCTTTTTTGGGACAGGGCTATACGAGCAGTACTTC. The chain joins TRBV27 to TRBJ2-7; 9 positions agree with TRBD1. Germline V gene lookup returns CDR1 MNHEY and CDR2 SMNVEV (reference sequence). The CDR3 covers 16 residues. V gave up 5 bases and J gave up 4 bases; unmatched junction bases: 12.

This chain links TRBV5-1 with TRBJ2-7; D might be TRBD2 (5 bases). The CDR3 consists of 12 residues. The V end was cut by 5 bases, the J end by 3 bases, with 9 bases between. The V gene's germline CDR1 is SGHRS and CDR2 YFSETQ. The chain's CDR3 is CASSSDFYEQYF. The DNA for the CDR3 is TGCGCCAGCAGTTCGGACTTCTACGAGCAGTACTTC.

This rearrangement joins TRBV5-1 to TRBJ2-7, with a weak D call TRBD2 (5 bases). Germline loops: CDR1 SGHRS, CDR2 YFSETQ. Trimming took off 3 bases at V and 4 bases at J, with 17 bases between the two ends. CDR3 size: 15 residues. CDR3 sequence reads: CASSSDLATGYEQYF. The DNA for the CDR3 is TGCGCCAGCAGCTCGGACTTAGCGACCGGTTACGAGCAGTACTTC.

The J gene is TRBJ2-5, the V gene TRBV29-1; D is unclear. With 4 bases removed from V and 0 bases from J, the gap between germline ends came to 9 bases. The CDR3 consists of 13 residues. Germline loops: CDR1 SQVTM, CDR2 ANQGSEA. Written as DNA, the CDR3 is TGCAGCGTTGGTTCTGTGTACCAAGAGACCCAGTACTTC. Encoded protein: CSVGSVYQETQYF. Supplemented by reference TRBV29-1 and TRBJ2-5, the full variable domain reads SAVISQKPSRDICQRGTSLTIQCQVDSQVTMMFWYRQQPGQSLTLIATANQGSEATYESGFVIDKFPISRPNLTFSTLTVSNMSPEDSSIYLCSVGSVYQETQYFGPGTRLLVL.

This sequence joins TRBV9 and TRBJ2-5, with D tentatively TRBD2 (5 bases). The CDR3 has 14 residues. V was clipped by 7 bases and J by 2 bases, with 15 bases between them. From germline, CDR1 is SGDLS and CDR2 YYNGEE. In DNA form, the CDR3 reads TGTGCCAGCGGCGCGGATCCGGGGCAAGAGACCCAGTACTTC. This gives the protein CASGADPGQETQYF.

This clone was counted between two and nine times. Here the CDR3 reads CATSRDEGEKLFF. The CDR3 DNA is TGTGCCACCAGCAGAGATGAGGGGGAAAAACTGTTTTTT. The chain combines TRBV15 with TRBJ1-4; D may be TRBD1 (5 bases). Germline lookup yields CDR1 LNHNV and CDR2 YYDKDF (reference sequence). V lost 0 bases and J 8 bases, leaving 7 bases between the germline ends. The length of the CDR3 is 13 residues. The full variable domain, its missing parts supplied by reference TRBV15 and TRBJ1-4, is DAMVIQNPRYQVTQFGKPVTLSCSQTLNHNVMYWYQQKSSQAPKLLFHYYDKDFNNEADTPDNFQSRRPNTSFCFLDIRSPGLGDTAMYLCATSRDEGEKLFFGSGTQLSVL.

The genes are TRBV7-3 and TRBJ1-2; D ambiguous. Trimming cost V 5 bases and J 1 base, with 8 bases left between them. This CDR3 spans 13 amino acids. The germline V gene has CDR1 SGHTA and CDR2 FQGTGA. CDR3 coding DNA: TGTGCCAGCAGCCCGGGTTATAACTATGGCTACACCTTC. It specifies CASSPGYNYGYTF.

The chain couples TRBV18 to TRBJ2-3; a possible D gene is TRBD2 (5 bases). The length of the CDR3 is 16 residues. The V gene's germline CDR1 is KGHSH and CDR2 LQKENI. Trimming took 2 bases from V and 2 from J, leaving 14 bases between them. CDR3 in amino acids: CASSPAAEGVTDTQYF. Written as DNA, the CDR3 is TGTGCCAGCTCACCAGCAGCTGAGGGAGTCACAGATACGCAGTATTTT.

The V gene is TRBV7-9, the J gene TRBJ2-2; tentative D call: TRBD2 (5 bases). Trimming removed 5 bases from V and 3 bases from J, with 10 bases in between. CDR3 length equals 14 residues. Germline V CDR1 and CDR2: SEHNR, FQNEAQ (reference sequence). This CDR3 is CASSPGLYTGELFF. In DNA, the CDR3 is TGTGCCAGCAGCCCTGGACTGTACACCGGGGAGCTGTTTTTT.

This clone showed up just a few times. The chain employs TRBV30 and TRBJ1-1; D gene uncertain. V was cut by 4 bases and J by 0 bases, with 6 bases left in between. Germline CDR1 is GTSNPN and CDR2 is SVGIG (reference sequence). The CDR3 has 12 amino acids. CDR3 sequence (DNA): TGTGCCTGGAAGGGAATGAACACTGAAGCTTTCTTT. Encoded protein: CAWKGMNTEAFF.

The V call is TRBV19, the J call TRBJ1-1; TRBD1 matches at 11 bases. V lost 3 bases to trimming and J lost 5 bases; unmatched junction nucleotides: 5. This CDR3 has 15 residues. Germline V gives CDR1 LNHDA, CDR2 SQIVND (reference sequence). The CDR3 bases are TGTGCCAGTAGTATTCCAGGGACAGGGGGAACTGAAGCTTTCTTT. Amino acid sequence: CASSIPGTGGTEAFF.